The 3 T cell receptor beta chains listed next were all sequenced from one sample in a study of Ad26.COV2.S vaccination and SARS-CoV-2 variants. Generated by immunoSEQ multiplex PCR, the TCRdb table keeps only in-frame clones and is missing some. Here the sample spans roughly 100,000 clones, about 78% being singletons. Sequencing used peripheral blood, obtained after recovery from COVID-19. These receptors were obtained from a human donor who had recovered from COVID-19.

This clone was seen a few times. The rearrangement joins TRBV28 to TRBJ1-4; D might be TRBD1 (6 bases). V was shortened by 3 bases and J by 5 bases, with 16 bases between the two germline ends. Germline CDR1 MDHEN, CDR2 SYDVKM. CDR3 size: 16 residues. The CDR3 is CASSFIGGRQNEKLFF. DNA of the CDR3: TGTGCCAGCAGTTTCATTGGGGGCAGGCAAAATGAAAAACTGTTTTTT.

The CDR3 loop reads CASSQDHGGVRELFF. The CDR3 region has the DNA TGCGCCAGCAGCCAAGATCACGGAGGGGTCCGGGAGCTGTTTTTT. The chain combines TRBV4-3 with TRBJ2-2, with D tentatively TRBD2 (6 bases). V gave up 0 bases and J gave up 9 bases, with 14 bases separating them. Germline loops: CDR1 LGHNA, CDR2 YSLEER. The CDR3 loop spans 15 amino acids.

The chain links TRBV12-3 or TRBV12-4 to TRBJ2-3; D not resolved. Trimming shortened V by 7 bases and J by 6 bases, and 14 bases separated the two germline ends. This CDR3 is 13 amino acids long. CDR3: CASTAHDGDTQYF. CDR3 DNA: TGTGCCAGCACGGCTCACGACGGCGATACGCAGTATTTT.